This T cell receptor beta chain was sequenced for a study of T cell responses to AZD1222 COVID-19 vaccine. Overall study results and limits: Mostly white British, mostly female donors; authors suggested clonal diversity may be underestimated. Spike was spanned by vaccine-associated CD4 TCRs, which were dominant at 160-218 and 743-854.

The CDR3 extends over 18 amino acids. As for this clone: Its specificity is not known.

Profiling relied on immunoSEQ multiplex PCR, and the TCRdb table lists in-frame clones only, not all of them. Of around 99,000 clones listed, 70% to 90% are singletons. The rearrangement links TRBV21-1 to TRBJ2-5; whether TRBD1, the table's D call, matches the DNA was not checked. TRBV21-1 is noted as a pseudogene. The specimen was peripheral blood, collected on day 0 of AZD1222 vaccination. The sequence derives from an adult in good health. CDR3 sequence (DNA): TGTGCCAGCCGACGTGGGACAGGAAAGGGAACGGACCAAGAGACCCAGTACTTC. Its protein product is CASRRGTGKGTDQETQYF.